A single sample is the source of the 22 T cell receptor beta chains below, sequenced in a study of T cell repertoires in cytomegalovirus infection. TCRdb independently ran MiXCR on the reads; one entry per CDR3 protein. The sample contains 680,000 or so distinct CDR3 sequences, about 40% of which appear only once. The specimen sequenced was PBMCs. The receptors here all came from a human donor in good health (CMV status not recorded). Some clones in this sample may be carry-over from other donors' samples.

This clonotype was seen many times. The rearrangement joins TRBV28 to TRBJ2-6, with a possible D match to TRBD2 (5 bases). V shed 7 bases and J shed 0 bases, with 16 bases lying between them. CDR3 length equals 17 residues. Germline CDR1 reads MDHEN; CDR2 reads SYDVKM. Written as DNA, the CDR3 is TGTGCCAGCAAAGGGAGTCGGGTCAGCTCTGGGGCCAACGTCCTGACTTTC. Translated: CASKGSRVSSGANVLTF. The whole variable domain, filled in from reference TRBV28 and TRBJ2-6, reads DVKVTQSSRYLVKRTGEKVFLECVQDMDHENMFWYRQDPGLGLRLIYFSYDVKMKEKGDIPEGYSVSREKKERFSLILESASTNQTSMYLCASKGSRVSSGANVLTFGAGSRLTVL.

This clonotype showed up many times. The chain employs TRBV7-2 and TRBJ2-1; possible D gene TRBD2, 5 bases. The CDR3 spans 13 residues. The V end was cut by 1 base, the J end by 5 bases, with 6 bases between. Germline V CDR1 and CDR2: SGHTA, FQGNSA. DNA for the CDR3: TGTGCCAGCAGCTTAGGGACTCACAATGAGCAGTTCTTC. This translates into CASSLGTHNEQFF.

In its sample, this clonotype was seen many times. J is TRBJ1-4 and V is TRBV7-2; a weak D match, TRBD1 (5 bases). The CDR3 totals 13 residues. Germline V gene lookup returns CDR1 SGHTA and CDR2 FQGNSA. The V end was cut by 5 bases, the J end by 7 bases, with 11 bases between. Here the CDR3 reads CASSTRQFEKLFF. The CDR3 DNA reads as TGTGCCAGCAGCACCCGACAGTTTGAAAAACTGTTTTTT.

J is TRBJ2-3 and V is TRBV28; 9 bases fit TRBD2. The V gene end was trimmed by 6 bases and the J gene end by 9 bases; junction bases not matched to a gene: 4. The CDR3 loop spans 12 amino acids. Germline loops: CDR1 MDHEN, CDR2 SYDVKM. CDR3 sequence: CASRLSGGTQYF. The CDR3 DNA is TGTGCCAGCAGACTTAGCGGGGGAACGCAGTATTTT.

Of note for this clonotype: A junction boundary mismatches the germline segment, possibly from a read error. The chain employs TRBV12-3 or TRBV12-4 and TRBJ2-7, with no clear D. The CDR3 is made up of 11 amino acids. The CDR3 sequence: CDSSLEREHYF. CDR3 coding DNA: TGTGACAGCAGTTTAGAACGAGAGCATTACTTC.

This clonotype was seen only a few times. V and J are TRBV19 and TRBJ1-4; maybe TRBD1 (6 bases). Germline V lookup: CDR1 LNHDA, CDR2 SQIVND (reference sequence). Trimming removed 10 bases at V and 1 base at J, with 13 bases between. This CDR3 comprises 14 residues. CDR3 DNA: TGTGCCACCTCGGTAGGGGGAACTAATGAAAAACTGTTTTTT. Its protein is CATSVGGTNEKLFF. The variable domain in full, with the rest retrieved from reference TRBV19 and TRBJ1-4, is DGGITQSPKYLFRKEGQNVTLSCEQNLNHDAMYWYRQDPGQGLRLIYYSQIVNDFQKGDIAEGYSVSREKKESFPLTVTSAQKNPTAFYLCATSVGGTNEKLFFGSGTQLSVL.

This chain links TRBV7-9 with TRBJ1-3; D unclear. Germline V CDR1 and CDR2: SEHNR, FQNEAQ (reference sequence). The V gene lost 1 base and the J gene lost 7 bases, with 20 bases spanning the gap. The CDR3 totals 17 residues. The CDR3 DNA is TGTGCCAGCAGCTTAGTTCGTTGGGGTTCGGAAGGCAACACCATATATTTT. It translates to CASSLVRWGSEGNTIYF.

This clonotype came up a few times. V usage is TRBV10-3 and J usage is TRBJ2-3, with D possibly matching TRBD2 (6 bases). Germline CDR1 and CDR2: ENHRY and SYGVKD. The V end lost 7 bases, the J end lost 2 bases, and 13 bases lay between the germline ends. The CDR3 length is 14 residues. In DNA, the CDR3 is TGTGCCATCAATCGCGGGGCCTCCACAGATACGCAGTATTTT. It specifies CAINRGASTDTQYF.

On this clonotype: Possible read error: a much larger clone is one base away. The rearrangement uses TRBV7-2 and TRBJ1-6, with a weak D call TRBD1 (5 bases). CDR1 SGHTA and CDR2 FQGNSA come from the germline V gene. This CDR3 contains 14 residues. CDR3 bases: TGTGCCAGCAGCTCCCGGGGAGGGGATTCACTCCTCCACTTT. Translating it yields CASSSRGGDSLLHF.

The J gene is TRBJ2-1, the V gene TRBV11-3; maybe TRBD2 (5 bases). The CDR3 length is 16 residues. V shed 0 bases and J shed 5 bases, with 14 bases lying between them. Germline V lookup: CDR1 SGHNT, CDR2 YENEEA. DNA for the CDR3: TGTGCCAGCAGCTTAGAAATTAGCGTGTTTAACAATGAGCAGTTCTTC. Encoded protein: CASSLEISVFNNEQFF.

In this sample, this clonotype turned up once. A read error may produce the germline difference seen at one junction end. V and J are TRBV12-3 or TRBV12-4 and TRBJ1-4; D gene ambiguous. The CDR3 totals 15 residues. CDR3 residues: CASSLALLGFENLFF. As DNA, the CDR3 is TGTGCCAGCAGTTTAGCGCTACTAGGGTTTGAAAACCTGTTTTTT.

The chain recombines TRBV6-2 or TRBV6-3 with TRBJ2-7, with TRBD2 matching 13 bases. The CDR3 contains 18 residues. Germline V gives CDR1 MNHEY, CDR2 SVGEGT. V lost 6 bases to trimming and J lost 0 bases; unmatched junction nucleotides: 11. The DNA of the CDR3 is TGTGCCAGCAGCGGCGGGGGACTAGCGGGGTTCAACTCCTACGAGCAGTACTTC. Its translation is CASSGGGLAGFNSYEQYF.

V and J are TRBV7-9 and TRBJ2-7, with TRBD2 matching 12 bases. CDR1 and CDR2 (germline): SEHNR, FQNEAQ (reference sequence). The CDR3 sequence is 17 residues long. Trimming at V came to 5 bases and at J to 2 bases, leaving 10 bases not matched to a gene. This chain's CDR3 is CASSPRLAGDGAYEQYF. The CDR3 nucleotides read TGTGCCAGCAGCCCCCGACTAGCGGGAGACGGGGCCTACGAGCAGTACTTC.

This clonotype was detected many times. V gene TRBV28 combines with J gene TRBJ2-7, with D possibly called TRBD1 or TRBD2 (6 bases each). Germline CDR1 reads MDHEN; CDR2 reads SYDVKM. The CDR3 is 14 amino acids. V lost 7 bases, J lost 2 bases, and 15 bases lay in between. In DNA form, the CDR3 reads TGTGCCAGCACCCCCGGGGGCCAAACCTACGAGCAGTACTTC. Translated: CASTPGGQTYEQYF.

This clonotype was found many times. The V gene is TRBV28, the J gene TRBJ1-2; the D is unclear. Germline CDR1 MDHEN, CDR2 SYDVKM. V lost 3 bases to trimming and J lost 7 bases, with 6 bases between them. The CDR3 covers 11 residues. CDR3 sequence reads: CASSLWSGYTF. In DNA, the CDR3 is TGTGCCAGCAGTTTGTGGAGTGGCTACACCTTC.

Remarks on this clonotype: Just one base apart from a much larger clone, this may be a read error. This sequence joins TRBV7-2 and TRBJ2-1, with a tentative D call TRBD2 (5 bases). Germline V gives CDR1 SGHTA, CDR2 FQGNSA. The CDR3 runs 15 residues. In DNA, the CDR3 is TGTGCCAGCATCTTAACGGCGATCGCCCCCCGGGAACAGTTCTTC. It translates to CASILTAIAPREQFF.

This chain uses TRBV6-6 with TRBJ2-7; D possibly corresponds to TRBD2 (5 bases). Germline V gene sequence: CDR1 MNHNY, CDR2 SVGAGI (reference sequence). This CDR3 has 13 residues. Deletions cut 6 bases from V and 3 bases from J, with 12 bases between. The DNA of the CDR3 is TGTGCCAGCAGAACGGGAAGCCACTACGAGCAGTACTTC. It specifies CASRTGSHYEQYF.

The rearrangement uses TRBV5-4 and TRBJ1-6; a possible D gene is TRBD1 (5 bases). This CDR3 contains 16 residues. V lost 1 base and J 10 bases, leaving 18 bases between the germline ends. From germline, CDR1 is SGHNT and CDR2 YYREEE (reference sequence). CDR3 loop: CASSLKVRATRSPLHF. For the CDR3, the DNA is TGTGCCAGCAGCTTGAAGGTCAGGGCTACAAGGTCACCCCTCCACTTT.

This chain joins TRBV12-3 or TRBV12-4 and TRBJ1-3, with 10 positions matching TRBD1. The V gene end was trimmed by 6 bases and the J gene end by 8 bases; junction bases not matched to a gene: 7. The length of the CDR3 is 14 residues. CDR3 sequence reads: CASSLPGQGYTIYF. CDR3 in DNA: TGTGCCAGCAGCCTACCGGGACAGGGGTACACCATATATTTT.

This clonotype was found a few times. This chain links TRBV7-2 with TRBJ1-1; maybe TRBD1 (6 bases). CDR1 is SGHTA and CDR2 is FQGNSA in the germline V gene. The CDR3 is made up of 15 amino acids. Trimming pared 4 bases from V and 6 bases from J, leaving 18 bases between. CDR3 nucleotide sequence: TGTGCCAGCAGCTCACAGGTGGACAGTTTTGCTGAAGCTTTCTTT. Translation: CASSSQVDSFAEAFF.

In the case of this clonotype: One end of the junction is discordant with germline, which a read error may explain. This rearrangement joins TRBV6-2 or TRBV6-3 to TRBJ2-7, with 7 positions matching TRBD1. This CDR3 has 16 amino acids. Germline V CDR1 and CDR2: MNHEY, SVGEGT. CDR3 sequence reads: CARSYSKRTGDYEQYF. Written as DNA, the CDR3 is TGTGCCCGCAGTTACTCGAAGAGGACAGGAGACTACGAGCAGTACTTC.

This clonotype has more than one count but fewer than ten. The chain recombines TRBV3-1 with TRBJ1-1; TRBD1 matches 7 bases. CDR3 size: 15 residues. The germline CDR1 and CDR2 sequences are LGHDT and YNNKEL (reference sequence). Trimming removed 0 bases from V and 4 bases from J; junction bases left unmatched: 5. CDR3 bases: TGTGCCAGCAGCCAAGATTTGGCAGGGGGCACTGAAGCTTTCTTT. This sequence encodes CASSQDLAGGTEAFF.